A single sample is the source of the 14 T cell receptor beta chains below, sequenced in a study of T-cell memory formation after mild COVID-19. TCRdb re-analysed the 5' RACE reads in MiXCR, keeping a single row per CDR3 protein. The profile covers fewer than 700,000 distinct CDR3 sequences, with less than 25% appearing a single time and roughly 8.1% taken by the ten largest. The sequencing sample was made of PBMCs or a T cell subset sorted from them (not recorded which). Source of these receptors: an adult woman who had mild COVID-19 (a few samples of this study predate the infection). Cell type and time point are not known.

V gene TRBV20-1 combines with J gene TRBJ1-5; D unresolved. V was cut by 3 bases and J by 5 bases, with 8 bases left in between. The CDR3 covers 12 residues. CDR1 is DFQATT and CDR2 is SNEGSKA in the germline V gene (reference sequence). The DNA of the CDR3 is TGCAGTGCTAGGAAACGCGATCAGCCCCAGCATTTT. This codes for CSARKRDQPQHF.

This chain uses TRBV20-1 with TRBJ1-1; D unresolved. The CDR3 loop spans 15 amino acids. V shed 0 bases and J shed 1 base, with 12 bases lying between them. Germline assignment: CDR1 DFQATT and CDR2 SNEGSKA (reference sequence). CDR3 nucleotides: TGCAGTGCTAGAGATTTCGGACGGTCGAACACTGAAGCTTTCTTT. As protein: CSARDFGRSNTEAFF.

The rearrangement uses TRBV5-1 and TRBJ1-3; no clear D. V gave up 0 bases and J gave up 0 bases, with 13 bases separating them. The CDR3 covers 17 residues. Germline V gene sequence: CDR1 SGHRS, CDR2 YFSETQ. The CDR3 loop reads CASSLGKGGGSGNTIYF. As DNA, the CDR3 is TGCGCCAGCAGCTTGGGAAAGGGAGGAGGCTCTGGAAACACCATATATTTT.

The chain uses TRBV12-3 or TRBV12-4 and TRBJ2-1; TRBD2 matches at 12 bases. This CDR3 contains 16 residues. After removal of 3 bases from V and 5 bases from J, the junction contained 5 bases not matched to a gene. The CDR3 is CASSFPGTSGHNEQFF. In nucleotides, the CDR3 is TGTGCCAGCAGTTTCCCCGGGACTAGCGGGCACAATGAGCAGTTCTTC.

The chain has TRBV5-8 and TRBJ2-7, with D perhaps matching TRBD2 (6 bases). The germline CDR1 and CDR2 sequences are SGHTS and YDEGEE. Trimming took 6 bases from V and 3 from J, leaving 16 bases between them. The CDR3 consists of 14 residues. The CDR3 is CASTQGGSGYEQYF. The CDR3 region has the DNA TGTGCCAGCACCCAGGGAGGTTCTGGCTACGAGCAGTACTTC.

This sequence joins TRBV30 and TRBJ2-2; no clear D gene. The germline gives CDR1 GTSNPN, CDR2 SVGIG (reference sequence). This CDR3 comprises 12 residues. Trimming stripped 8 bases from V and 6 bases from J, with 13 bases between. As DNA, the CDR3 is TGTGCCGGACGGGCCCTACCCGGGGAGCTGTTTTTT. Residues: CAGRALPGELFF.

This clonotype was observed a few times. J is TRBJ2-3 and V is TRBV5-1; 7 nucleotides match TRBD1. Germline lookup yields CDR1 SGHRS and CDR2 YFSETQ. This CDR3 contains 15 residues. Trimming cost V 7 bases and J 2 bases; bases outside gene matches: 10. The chain's CDR3 is CASGRQGAYTDTQYF. CDR3 sequence (DNA): TGCGCCAGCGGGAGACAGGGTGCATACACAGATACGCAGTATTTT. Using reference TRBV5-1 and TRBJ2-3 for the parts outside the CDR3, the full variable domain is KAGVTQTPRYLIKTRGQQVTLSCSPISGHRSVSWYQQTPGQGLQFLFEYFSETQRNKGNFPGRFSGRQFSNSRSEMNVSTLELGDSALYLCASGRQGAYTDTQYFGPGTRLTVL.

The V and J genes are TRBV4-1 and TRBJ2-5, with D perhaps matching TRBD1 (5 bases). CDR1 and CDR2 from the germline V gene are MGHRA and YSYEKL. V lost 4 bases, J lost 4 bases, and 13 bases lay in between. This CDR3 region has 14 residues. Written as DNA, the CDR3 is TGCGCCAGCAGCCTCCCACAAGGGGCAGAGACCCAGTACTTC. This gives the protein CASSLPQGAETQYF.

This clonotype was counted only a few times. The chain joins TRBV19 to TRBJ1-6; no clear D. CDR3 length: 17 amino acids. V lost 3 bases and J 4 bases, leaving 16 bases between the germline ends. Per the germline V gene, CDR1 is LNHDA and CDR2 is SQIVND (reference sequence). Here the CDR3 reads CASSIKGSEFYNSPLHF. The CDR3 DNA follows: TGTGCCAGTAGTATCAAGGGTTCGGAGTTTTATAATTCACCCCTCCACTTT.

This chain uses TRBV20-1 with TRBJ2-1, with D perhaps being TRBD1 or TRBD2 (5 bases each). There are 14 residues in the CDR3. Trimming took 5 bases from V and 4 from J, leaving 15 bases between them. The germline V gene encodes CDR1 DFQATT and CDR2 SNEGSKA (reference sequence). The DNA of the CDR3 is TGCAGTGCTTCCCGGGACGGGTTTTACAATGAGCAGTTCTTC. Its translation is CSASRDGFYNEQFF.

The genes are TRBV6-5 and TRBJ2-2; D might be TRBD2 (5 bases). Deletions cut 0 bases from V and 0 bases from J, with 11 bases between. The CDR3 has 17 residues. Per germline, CDR1 MNHEY and CDR2 SVGAGI. The chain's CDR3 is CASSYSVFGTNTGELFF. CDR3 nucleotide sequence: TGTGCCAGCAGTTACTCTGTTTTCGGGACGAACACCGGGGAGCTGTTTTTT.

At least ten counts were recorded for this clonotype. The genes are TRBV5-1 and TRBJ2-7; TRBD1 might be the D (6 bases). The CDR3 contains 15 residues. Per germline, CDR1 SGHRS and CDR2 YFSETQ. Trimming took 0 bases from V and 0 from J, leaving 10 bases between them. The CDR3 is CASSLVPGVSYEQYF. The DNA of the CDR3 is TGCGCCAGCAGCTTGGTGCCAGGGGTCTCCTACGAGCAGTACTTC.

Notes on this clonotype: Mismatch with germline at one junction end may stem from a read error. CDR3 sequence: CASSQTSGSALFF. In DNA form, the CDR3 reads TGTGCTAGCAGCCAGACTAGCGGGAGCGCTTTGTTCTTC. V is TRBV7-7 and J is TRBJ2-1, with 12 bases fitting TRBD2. CDR3 length equals 13 residues. The germline CDR1 and CDR2 sequences are SSHAT and FNYEAQ (reference sequence).

V usage is TRBV7-9 and J usage is TRBJ2-5; TRBD2 aligns across 13 bases. The ends lost 3 bases at V and 3 bases at J; junction bases unmatched: 4. CDR1 is SEHNR, CDR2 FQNEAQ, per germline (reference sequence). CDR3 length: 16 residues. The CDR3, as DNA: TGTGCCAGCAGCTTTTCGGGACTAGCGGGAAAAGAGACCCAGTACTTC. It translates to CASSFSGLAGKETQYF.